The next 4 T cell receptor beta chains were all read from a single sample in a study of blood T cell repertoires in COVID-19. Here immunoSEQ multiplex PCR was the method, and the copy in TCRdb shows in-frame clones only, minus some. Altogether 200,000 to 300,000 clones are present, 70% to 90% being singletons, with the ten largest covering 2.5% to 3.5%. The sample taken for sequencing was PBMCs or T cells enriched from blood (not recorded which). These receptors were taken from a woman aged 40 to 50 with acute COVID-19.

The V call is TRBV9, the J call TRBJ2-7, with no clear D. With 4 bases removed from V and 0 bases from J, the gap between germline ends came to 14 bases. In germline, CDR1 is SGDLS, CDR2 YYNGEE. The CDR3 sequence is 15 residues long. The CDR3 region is CASSPSGDVSYEQYF. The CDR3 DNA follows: TGTGCCAGCAGCCCAAGTGGAGACGTCTCCTACGAGCAGTACTTC.

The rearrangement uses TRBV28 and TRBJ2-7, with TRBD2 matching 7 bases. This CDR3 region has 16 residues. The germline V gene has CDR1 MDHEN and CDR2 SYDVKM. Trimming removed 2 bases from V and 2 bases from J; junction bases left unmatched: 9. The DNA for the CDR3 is TGTGCCAGCAGTTTAGGGGAGGGACTTTTTGCCTACGAGCAGTACTTC. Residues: CASSLGEGLFAYEQYF.

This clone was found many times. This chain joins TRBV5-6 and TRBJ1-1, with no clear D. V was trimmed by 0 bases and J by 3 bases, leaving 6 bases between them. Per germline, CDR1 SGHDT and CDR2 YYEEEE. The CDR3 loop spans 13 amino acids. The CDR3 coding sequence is TGTGCCAGCAGCTTGGTCGGTGACACTGAAGCTTTCTTT. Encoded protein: CASSLVGDTEAFF. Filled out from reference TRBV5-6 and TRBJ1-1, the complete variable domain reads DAGVTQSPTHLIKTRGQQVTLRCSPKSGHDTVSWYQQALGQGPQFIFQYYEEEERQRGNFPDRFSGHQFPNYSSELNVNALLLGDSALYLCASSLVGDTEAFFGQGTRLTVV.

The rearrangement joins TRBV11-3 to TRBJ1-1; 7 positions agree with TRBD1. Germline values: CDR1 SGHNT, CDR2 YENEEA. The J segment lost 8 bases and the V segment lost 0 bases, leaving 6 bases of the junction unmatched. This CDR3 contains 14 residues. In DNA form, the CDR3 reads TGTGCCAGCAGCTTAGATGTTCACAGGGGCGAAGCTTTCTTT. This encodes CASSLDVHRGEAFF.